The T cell receptor beta chain described here comes from a study of cytomegalovirus exposure and HLA in healthy donors. Whole-study results and caveats: Other equally common chains were less clonally expanded than HLA-associated TCR beta chains, a later analysis showed.

It was with 60 Vbeta and 13 Jbeta primers that the PCR ran. Per the authors' pipeline: Per a later analysis, the number of unique TCR beta chains was some 75 million, of which some 10 million were shared. Clones were sequenced by immunoSEQ multiplex PCR, and TCRdb holds only the in-frame ones, with some missing. V and J calls and clone size are those listed in that table; D and trimming were worked out from the DNA. The table has about 98,000 clones, roughly 81% seen once. Germline V gene lookup returns CDR1 KGHSH and CDR2 LQKENI. The CDR3 contains 16 residues. Deletions cut 3 bases from V and 0 bases from J, with 12 bases between. Comments on this clone: The antigen remains unidentified.

The TCR comes from a man aged 35 to 55 in good health and CMV-seronegative. This rearrangement joins TRBV18 to TRBJ1-5; D not certain. The specimen sequenced was PBMCs. CDR3 loop: CASSPVSGLSNQPQHF. The CDR3 DNA reads TGTGCCAGCTCACCGGTGTCAGGTCTTAGCAATCAGCCCCAGCATTTT.